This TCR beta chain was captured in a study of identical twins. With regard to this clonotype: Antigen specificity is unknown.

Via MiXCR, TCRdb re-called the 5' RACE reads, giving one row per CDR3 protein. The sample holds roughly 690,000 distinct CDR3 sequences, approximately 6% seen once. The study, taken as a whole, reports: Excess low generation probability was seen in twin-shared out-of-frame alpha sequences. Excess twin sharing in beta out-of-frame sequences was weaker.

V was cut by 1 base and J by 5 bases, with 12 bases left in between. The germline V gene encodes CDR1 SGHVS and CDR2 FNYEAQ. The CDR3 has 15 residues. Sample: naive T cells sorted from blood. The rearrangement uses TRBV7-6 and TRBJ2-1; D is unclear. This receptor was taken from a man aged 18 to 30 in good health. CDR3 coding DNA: TGTGCCAGCAGCTTAGTGGCGGAATCCAACAATGAGCAGTTCTTC. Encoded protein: CASSLVAESNNEQFF. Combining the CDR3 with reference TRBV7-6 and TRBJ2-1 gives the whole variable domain GAGVSQSPRYKVTKRGQDVALRCDPISGHVSLYWYRQALGQGPEFLTYFNYEAQQDKSGLPNDRFSAERPEGSISTLTIQRTEQRDSAMYRCASSLVAESNNEQFFGPGTRLTVL.